This entry is about one T cell receptor (beta chain). What it recognizes is unknown. CDR3 length: 14 residues. Germline CDR1 is DFQATT and CDR2 is SNEGSKA (reference sequence). The V and J ends lost 4 bases and 0 bases, in that order; junction bases with no gene match: 3. The data originate from a study of T cells in Graves' hyperthyroidism and ophthalmopathy. RNA transcripts yielded amplified TCR beta CDR3 regions. First-round RT-PCR targeting the TCR CDR3 was performed with the HTBI primer set. MiXCR was run by TCRdb on the multiplex PCR reads, yielding one entry per CDR3 protein. The repertoire holds over 250,000 distinct CDR3 sequences, with 25% as singletons. Any patient presenting with uncontrolled infection, other autoimmune disease, pregnancy or lactation was left out. The study collected blood at first hyperthyroidism diagnosis, before any ophthalmopathy symptoms arose. Study results and limitations: Ophthalmopathy, which appeared later, was predicted by the model a median 6.5 months before onset.

The sample was blood. V gene TRBV20-1 combines with J gene TRBJ2-7; 10 positions agree with TRBD2. The TCR sequence derives from a man in his forties with Graves' hyperthyroidism that later progressed to Graves' ophthalmopathy. CDR3 region: CSAIRTSGSYEQYF. DNA of the CDR3: TGCAGTGCTATTCGGACTAGCGGCTCCTACGAGCAGTACTTC.